This TCR beta chain was profiled in a study of T-cell memory formation after mild COVID-19. About the research overall: Each donor largely had its own TCR clusters.

Germline lookup yields CDR1 KGHSH and CDR2 LQKENI. With 1 base clipped from V and 2 bases from J, the junction kept 2 bases outside the gene matches. The CDR3 contains 16 residues. This clonotype was observed a handful of times. 5'RACE with constant-segment primers built TCRalpha and TCRbeta cDNA libraries with UMIs. TCRdb ran MiXCR on the 5' RACE reads and lists one entry per CDR3 protein. The sample has around 430,000 distinct CDR3 sequences, 16% seen once. The sequencing input was PBMCs or a T cell subset sorted from them (not recorded which). V usage is TRBV18 and J usage is TRBJ2-1, with 10 bases fitting TRBD2. This sequence was found in a man between 18 and 29 years old who had mild COVID-19 (a few samples of this study predate the infection). Cell type and time point are not known. CDR3 sequence reads: CASSPLSGGAYNEQFF. Written as DNA, the CDR3 is TGTGCCAGCTCACCACTGAGCGGGGGGGCCTACAATGAGCAGTTCTTC.